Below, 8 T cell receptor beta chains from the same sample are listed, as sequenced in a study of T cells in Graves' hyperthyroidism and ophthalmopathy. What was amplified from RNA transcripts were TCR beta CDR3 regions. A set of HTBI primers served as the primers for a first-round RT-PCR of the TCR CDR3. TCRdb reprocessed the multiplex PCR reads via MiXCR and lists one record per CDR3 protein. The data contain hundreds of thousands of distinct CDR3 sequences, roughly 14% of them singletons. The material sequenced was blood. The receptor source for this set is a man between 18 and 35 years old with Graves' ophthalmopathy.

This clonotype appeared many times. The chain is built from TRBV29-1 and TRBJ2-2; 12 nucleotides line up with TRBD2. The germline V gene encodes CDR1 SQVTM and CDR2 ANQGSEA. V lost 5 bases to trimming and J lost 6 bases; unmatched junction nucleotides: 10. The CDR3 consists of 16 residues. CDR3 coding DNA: TGCAGCGTTACGAAGGGGACTAGCGGGTTTGCCGGGGAGCTGTTTTTT. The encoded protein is CSVTKGTSGFAGELFF.

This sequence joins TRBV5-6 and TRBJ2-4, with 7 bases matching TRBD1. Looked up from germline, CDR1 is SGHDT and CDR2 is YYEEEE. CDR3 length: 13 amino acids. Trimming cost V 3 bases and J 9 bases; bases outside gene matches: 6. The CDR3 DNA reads TGTGCCAGCAGCTCGTCGACAGGGATCATTCAGTACTTC. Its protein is CASSSSTGIIQYF. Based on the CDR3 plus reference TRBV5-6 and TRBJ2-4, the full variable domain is DAGVTQSPTHLIKTRGQQVTLRCSPKSGHDTVSWYQQALGQGPQFIFQYYEEEERQRGNFPDRFSGHQFPNYSSELNVNALLLGDSALYLCASSSSTGIIQYFGAGTRLSVL.

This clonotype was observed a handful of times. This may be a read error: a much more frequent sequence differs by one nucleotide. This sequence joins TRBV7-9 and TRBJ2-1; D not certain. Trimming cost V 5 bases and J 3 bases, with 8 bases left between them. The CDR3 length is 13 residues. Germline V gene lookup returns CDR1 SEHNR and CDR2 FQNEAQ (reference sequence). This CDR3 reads CASSPDGYNEQFF. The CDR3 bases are TGTGCCAGCAGCCCGGACGGCTACAATGAGCAGTTCTTC.

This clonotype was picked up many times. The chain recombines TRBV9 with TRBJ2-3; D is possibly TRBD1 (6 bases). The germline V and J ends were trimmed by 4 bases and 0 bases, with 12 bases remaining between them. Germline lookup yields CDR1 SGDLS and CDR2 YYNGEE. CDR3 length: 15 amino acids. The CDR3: CASSPSQGSTDTQYF. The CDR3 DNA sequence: TGTGCCAGCAGCCCCTCCCAGGGGAGCACAGATACGCAGTATTTT.

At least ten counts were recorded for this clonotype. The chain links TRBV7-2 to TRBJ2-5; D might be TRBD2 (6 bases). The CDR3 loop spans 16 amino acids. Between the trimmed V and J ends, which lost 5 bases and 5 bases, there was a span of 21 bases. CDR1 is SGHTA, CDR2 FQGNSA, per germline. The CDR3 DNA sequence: TGTGCCAGCAGCGACTCGGCCCGGTGGGGGAGGGAGACCCAGTACTTC. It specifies CASSDSARWGRETQYF.

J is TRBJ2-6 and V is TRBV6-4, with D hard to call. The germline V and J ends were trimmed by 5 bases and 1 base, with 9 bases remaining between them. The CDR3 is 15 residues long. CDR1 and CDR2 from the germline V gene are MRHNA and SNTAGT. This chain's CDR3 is CASSPDKSGANVLTF. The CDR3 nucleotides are TGTGCCAGCAGTCCCGACAAGTCTGGGGCCAACGTCCTGACTTTC.

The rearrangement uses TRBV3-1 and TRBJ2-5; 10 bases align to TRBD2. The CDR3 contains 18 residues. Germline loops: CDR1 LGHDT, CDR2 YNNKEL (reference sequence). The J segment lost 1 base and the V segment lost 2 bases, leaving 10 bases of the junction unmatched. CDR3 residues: CASSQNILWTSGQETQYF. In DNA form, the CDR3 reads TGTGCCAGCAGCCAAAACATACTATGGACTAGCGGCCAAGAGACCCAGTACTTC.

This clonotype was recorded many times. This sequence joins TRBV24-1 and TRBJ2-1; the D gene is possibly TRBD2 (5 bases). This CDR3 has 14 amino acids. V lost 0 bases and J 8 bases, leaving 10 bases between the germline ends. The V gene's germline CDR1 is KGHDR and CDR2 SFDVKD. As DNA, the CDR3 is TGTGCCACCAGTGATTTGGGCGGGTGGGATGAGCAGTTCTTC. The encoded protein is CATSDLGGWDEQFF.